This section outlines one TCR beta chain sequence together with its context. Its antigen is not identified. The V gene's germline CDR1 is SGHVS and CDR2 FQNEAQ. The trim removed 1 base at V and 4 bases at J, leaving 3 bases unmatched. The length of the CDR3 is 16 residues. This entry belongs to a study of OX40 agonist ivuxolimab in advanced cancers. Study-level points and caveats: Expanded clones were, on average, more numerous among CD8+ T cells than CD4+. Dosing at 0.1 to 3.0 mg/kg was accompanied by clonal expansion of CD4+ and CD8+ blood T cells by week 6.

The protocol was immunoSEQ multiplex PCR, while the TCRdb copy is restricted to in-frame clones and leaves out a portion. This table holds tens of thousands of clones, more than 90% found once. The TCR originated in an adult with an advanced solid tumor such as melanoma, head and neck, liver or kidney cancer. The sample here was CD4+ or CD8+ T cells sorted from blood, taken in a trial of the OX40 agonist ivuxolimab. The chain uses TRBV7-8 and TRBJ1-4, with 10 bases lining up with TRBD1. The CDR3 loop is CASSLGGQGVNEKLFF. Here the CDR3 DNA reads TGTGCCAGCAGCTTAGGTGGACAGGGGGTTAATGAAAAACTGTTTTTT.